A single sample gave rise to the 16 T cell receptor beta chains below, sequenced in a study of CD4+ T cells in melanoma. Clones were sequenced by immunoSEQ multiplex PCR, and TCRdb holds only the in-frame ones, with some missing. This table holds about 13,000 clones, 65% to 80% found once. Input material: cells from a culture (not recorded whether cultured in vitro). Every receptor here comes from a human donor with melanoma.

The chain combines TRBV27 with TRBJ1-6, with D unclear. The CDR3 contains 12 residues. The V end lost 3 bases, the J end lost 7 bases, and 4 bases lay between the germline ends. CDR1 and CDR2 (germline): MNHEY, SMNVEV (reference sequence). CDR3 DNA: TGTGCCAGCAGTTTTTTGAATTCACCCCTCCACTTT. Translating it yields CASSFLNSPLHF.

This chain connects TRBV11-3 to TRBJ1-1; the D is unclear. Germline V gene sequence: CDR1 SGHNT, CDR2 YENEEA. The CDR3 is 16 residues long. V lost 3 bases and J 4 bases, leaving 18 bases between the germline ends. The CDR3 region is CASSFRSGRGGTEAFF. CDR3 DNA: TGTGCCAGCAGCTTTCGGTCGGGAAGAGGTGGCACTGAAGCTTTCTTT.

The chain is built from TRBV7-2 and TRBJ1-5; D unresolved. Germline CDR1 reads SGHTA; CDR2 reads FQGNSA. With 5 bases removed from V and 7 bases from J, the gap between germline ends came to 21 bases. This CDR3 comprises 16 residues. The CDR3 spells CASSPRTGFMVQPQHF. As DNA, the CDR3 is TGTGCCAGCAGCCCCAGAACCGGGTTTATGGTACAGCCCCAGCATTTT.

A single count supports this clone. The rearrangement uses TRBV28 and TRBJ2-2; a weak D match, TRBD1 (6 bases). V gave up 4 bases and J gave up 2 bases, with 14 bases separating them. This CDR3 contains 16 residues. The germline V gene has CDR1 MDHEN and CDR2 SYDVKM. CDR3 sequence reads: CASSYKTGSNTGELFF. CDR3 bases: TGTGCCAGCAGTTACAAGACAGGTTCCAACACCGGGGAGCTGTTTTTT.

The chain uses TRBV4-2 and TRBJ1-2, with D perhaps TRBD1 (6 bases). From germline, CDR1 is LGHNA and CDR2 YNFKEQ. The V end lost 5 bases, the J end lost 5 bases, and 18 bases lay between the germline ends. This CDR3 comprises 15 residues. The CDR3 DNA follows: TGTGCCAGCAGCTTGGCCGGGGGGGCCGTGTATGGCTACACCTTC. Translating it yields CASSLAGGAVYGYTF.

The V call is TRBV29-1, the J call TRBJ2-5; 9 positions agree with TRBD2. Trimming took 7 bases from V and 4 from J; bases not matched to a gene: 7. The CDR3 is 13 amino acids. In germline, CDR1 is SQVTM, CDR2 ANQGSEA. CDR3 DNA: TGCAGCGGGAAGATAGCGGGGGTAGAGACCCAGTACTTC. The encoded protein is CSGKIAGVETQYF. The full variable domain, completed using reference TRBV29-1 and TRBJ2-5, is SAVISQKPSRDICQRGTSLTIQCQVDSQVTMMFWYRQQPGQSLTLIATANQGSEATYESGFVIDKFPISRPNLTFSTLTVSNMSPEDSSIYLCSGKIAGVETQYFGPGTRLLVL.

V usage is TRBV4-2 and J usage is TRBJ2-1; D is perhaps TRBD1 or TRBD2 (6 bases each). The CDR3 spans 15 residues. CDR1 and CDR2 (germline): LGHNA, YNFKEQ. The V end lost 1 base, the J end lost 1 base, and 8 bases lay between the germline ends. CDR3 residues: CASSQGGGSYNEQFF. CDR3 nucleotides: TGTGCCAGCAGCCAAGGAGGGGGGTCCTACAATGAGCAGTTCTTC.

The CDR3 coding sequence is TGCGCCAGCAGCTTGGAACCCCGCCAAGAGACCCAGTACTTC. Protein product: CASSLEPRQETQYF. The chain has TRBV5-1 and TRBJ2-5; unclear D gene. V was cut by 0 bases and J by 1 base, with 7 bases left in between. The CDR3 loop spans 14 amino acids. Germline CDR1 is SGHRS and CDR2 is YFSETQ.

This clone was seen a single time. The rearrangement uses TRBV10-2 and TRBJ2-4; TRBD2 is a possible D gene (5 bases). V was pared by 6 bases and J by 0 bases, with 12 bases between. The CDR3 length is 15 residues. Germline-derived CDR1 and CDR2 are WSHSY and SAAADI. The CDR3 protein is CASSGLEIAKNIQYF. CDR3 DNA: TGCGCCAGCAGCGGACTTGAGATAGCCAAAAACATTCAGTACTTC.

This clone was observed a handful of times. The chain employs TRBV10-2 and TRBJ1-4; 7 nucleotides align to TRBD1. From germline, CDR1 is WSHSY and CDR2 SAAADI. The CDR3 runs to 13 residues. Trimming cost V 5 bases and J 4 bases; bases outside gene matches: 1. CDR3 sequence reads: CASSWDSNEKLFF. The DNA for the CDR3 is TGCGCCAGCAGTTGGGACAGTAATGAAAAACTGTTTTTT.

The J gene is TRBJ2-7, the V gene TRBV6-6, with 9 nucleotides matching TRBD2. The J segment lost 8 bases and the V segment lost 2 bases, leaving 4 bases of the junction unmatched. The CDR3 runs to 13 residues. Germline V gives CDR1 MNHNY, CDR2 SVGAGI (reference sequence). The CDR3 DNA follows: TGTGCCAGCAGTTACGAGCGGGGGGCCAAGCAGTACTTC. This encodes CASSYERGAKQYF.

This sequence joins TRBV30 and TRBJ2-5, with D perhaps matching TRBD1 (5 bases). Deletions cut 8 bases from V and 4 bases from J, with 17 bases between. The length of the CDR3 is 13 residues. The germline V gene encodes CDR1 GTSNPN and CDR2 SVGIG (reference sequence). CDR3 sequence reads: CAVDNTWGETQYF. CDR3 coding DNA: TGTGCCGTGGACAACACCTGGGGAGAGACCCAGTACTTC.

V is TRBV4-1 and J is TRBJ2-1; a possible D gene is TRBD1 (6 bases). Per germline, CDR1 MGHRA and CDR2 YSYEKL. The CDR3 has 13 amino acids. Trimming removed 2 bases from V and 5 bases from J, with 7 bases in between. CDR3 residues: CASSQPGDNEQFF. The CDR3 bases are TGCGCCAGCAGCCAACCAGGGGACAATGAGCAGTTCTTC.

The chain carries TRBV30 and TRBJ1-6; TRBD1 might be the D (6 bases). V was pared by 1 base and J by 1 base, with 8 bases between. This CDR3 is 15 amino acids long. The germline V gene encodes CDR1 GTSNPN and CDR2 SVGIG (reference sequence). CDR3 sequence reads: CAWSDGQSYNSPLHF. CDR3 DNA sequence: TGTGCCTGGAGTGACGGACAGTCCTATAATTCACCCCTCCACTTT. The complete variable domain, with remaining parts taken from reference TRBV30 and TRBJ1-6, reads SQTIHQWPATLVQPVGSPLSLECTVEGTSNPNLYWYRQAAGRGLQLLFYSVGIGQISSEVPQNLSASRPQDRQFILSSKKLLLSDSGFYLCAWSDGQSYNSPLHFGNGTRLTVT.

Comments on this clone: The same CDR3 is also encoded by other DNA sequences in this sample. V gene TRBV2 combines with J gene TRBJ2-5, with D perhaps being TRBD1 or TRBD2 (5 bases each). Germline V gives CDR1 SNHLY, CDR2 FYNNEI. Trimming cost V 6 bases and J 8 bases, with 13 bases left between them. The CDR3 covers 12 residues. This CDR3 is CASRGDHPTQYF. CDR3 nucleotide sequence: TGTGCCAGCAGAGGGGACCACCCAACCCAGTACTTC.

The chain has TRBV13 and TRBJ2-7, with 8 bases identical to TRBD1. Trimming removed 5 bases from V and 3 bases from J; junction bases left unmatched: 12. The CDR3 has 16 amino acids. Germline V gives CDR1 PRHDT, CDR2 FYEKMQ (reference sequence). The CDR3 loop is CASSPGVRTGNYEQYF. Written as DNA, the CDR3 is TGTGCCAGCAGCCCAGGGGTCAGGACAGGGAACTACGAGCAGTACTTC.